This passage covers 17 T cell receptor beta chains from one sample sequenced in a study of T-cell memory formation after mild COVID-19 (TCRdb year 2021). Libraries came from 5' RACE. TCRdb records Illumina NovaSeq 6000 as the sequencer. The public reads were reprocessed in TCRdb via fastp at Q25 and MiXCR, keeping in-frame beta chains. All rows with the same CDR3 protein become a single entry with the most common DNA and genes. The sample table contains fewer than 200,000 distinct CDR3 sequences; only one count was recorded for 20% to 25% of them. The ten largest clones represent roughly 23% of the sample. What was sequenced was PBMCs or a T cell subset sorted from them (not recorded which). These receptors all come from an adult woman who had mild COVID-19 (a few samples of this study predate the infection). The sample titles of this study are shuffled in the database, so cell type and time point are left out; the donor was told from shared clones.

The sample holds a few counts of this clonotype. This chain uses TRBV4-2 with TRBJ2-1, with 8 bases aligning to TRBD2. Germline V gives CDR1 LGHNA, CDR2 YNFKEQ. The trim removed 4 bases at V and 5 bases at J, leaving 7 bases unmatched. CDR3 length: 15 residues. In DNA form, the CDR3 reads TGTGCCAGCAGCCTTAGCGGGGACCCGGACAATGAGCAGTTCTTC. It yields the protein CASSLSGDPDNEQFF.

In this sample, this clonotype turned up a few times. The chain combines TRBV7-6 with TRBJ2-5; tentative D call: TRBD2 (6 bases). The CDR3 sequence is 15 residues long. Deletions cut 2 bases from V and 4 bases from J, with 14 bases between. Germline V CDR1 and CDR2: SGHVS, FNYEAQ. CDR3 sequence (DNA): TGTGCCAGCAGCTTAACACTAGCTCGGTTAGAGACCCAGTACTTC. Its translation is CASSLTLARLETQYF.

The genes are TRBV12-3 or TRBV12-4 and TRBJ1-1; TRBD1 aligns across 8 bases. This CDR3 has 15 amino acids. The J segment lost 2 bases and the V segment lost 5 bases, leaving 7 bases of the junction unmatched. CDR3 amino acids: CASSHSGQANTEAFF. The CDR3 DNA reads as TGTGCCAGCAGTCACTCGGGACAGGCAAACACTGAAGCTTTCTTT.

This sequence joins TRBV5-6 and TRBJ2-3, with D perhaps given as TRBD1 or TRBD2 (5 bases each). Germline V gene data show CDR1 as SGHDT and CDR2 as YYEEEE. CDR3 length: 14 residues. V gave up 3 bases and J gave up 0 bases, with 8 bases separating them. The CDR3 here is CASSWGSSTDTQYF. The CDR3 coding sequence is TGTGCCAGCAGCTGGGGGTCTAGCACAGATACGCAGTATTTT.

This clonotype was detected only a few times. This chain joins TRBV7-9 and TRBJ2-3; 7 nucleotides align to TRBD2. The germline gives CDR1 SEHNR, CDR2 FQNEAQ (reference sequence). The CDR3 is 13 amino acids. V shed 6 bases and J 6 bases; nucleotides not matched to a gene: 6. CDR3: CASSAGERDTQYF. Here the CDR3 DNA reads TGTGCCAGCAGTGCGGGGGAGAGGGATACGCAGTATTTT.

The chain uses TRBV20-1 and TRBJ2-7; 8 bases map to TRBD2. The CDR3 sequence is 13 residues long. The J segment lost 1 base and the V segment lost 5 bases, leaving 4 bases of the junction unmatched. Germline V gene sequence: CDR1 DFQATT, CDR2 SNEGSKA (reference sequence). The DNA of the CDR3 is TGCAGTGCTTATAGCGGGGCTTCCTACGAGCAGTACTTC. Translating gives CSAYSGASYEQYF.

This clonotype was seen a few times. V usage is TRBV6-4 and J usage is TRBJ2-7; 10 positions match TRBD2. The CDR3 length is 16 residues. V was clipped by 2 bases and J by 4 bases; unmatched bases: 8. From germline, CDR1 is MRHNA and CDR2 SNTAGT. CDR3 DNA sequence: TGTGCCAGCAGTGACACCTTTAGCGGGAGGCTATACGAGCAGTACTTC. Protein sequence: CASSDTFSGRLYEQYF.

The CDR3 loop is CASSDHEQYF. In DNA, the CDR3 is TGTGCCAGCAGTGACCACGAGCAGTACTTC. The V call is TRBV2, the J call TRBJ2-7; D remains ambiguous. V was pared by 3 bases and J by 5 bases, with 2 bases between. Germline V gene data show CDR1 as SNHLY and CDR2 as FYNNEI. The CDR3 consists of 10 residues.

The CDR3 reads CASSATDRGEDGYTF. The CDR3 nucleotides are TGTGCCAGCAGCGCCACGGACAGGGGAGAAGATGGCTACACCTTC. The chain carries TRBV21-1 and TRBJ1-2; the table calls TRBD1, which could not be checked here. TRBV21-1 counts as a pseudogene. The CDR3 is 15 residues long.

The genes are TRBV27 and TRBJ2-3, with D maybe TRBD2 (7 bases). Between the trimmed V and J ends, which lost 5 bases and 2 bases, there was a span of 14 bases. The V gene's germline CDR1 is MNHEY and CDR2 SMNVEV (reference sequence). The CDR3 has 15 residues. CDR3 DNA sequence: TGTGCCAGCAGTCCTCTGGGGGGGCTCACAGATACGCAGTATTTT. Protein: CASSPLGGLTDTQYF.

V gene TRBV5-4 combines with J gene TRBJ2-2, with 11 bases identical to TRBD1. The CDR3 covers 16 residues. The V segment lost 0 bases and the J segment 5 bases; nucleotides outside the gene matches: 3. Germline V gene data show CDR1 as SGHNT and CDR2 as YYREEE (reference sequence). CDR3 sequence: CASSLVGQGATGELFF. The CDR3 DNA is TGTGCCAGCAGCTTGGTAGGACAGGGGGCGACCGGGGAGCTGTTTTTT.

This clonotype was observed a few times. The chain recombines TRBV4-3 with TRBJ2-1; 8 nucleotides line up with TRBD2. After removal of 0 bases from V and 5 bases from J, the junction contained 9 bases not matched to a gene. CDR1 LGHNA and CDR2 YSLEER come from the germline V gene. The CDR3 extends over 17 amino acids. The CDR3 loop reads CASSQDRSTSGDNEQFF. DNA for the CDR3: TGCGCCAGCAGCCAAGATAGGTCCACTAGCGGTGACAATGAGCAGTTCTTC.

This rearrangement joins TRBV27 to TRBJ1-5; possible D gene TRBD1, 5 bases. CDR1 is MNHEY and CDR2 is SMNVEV in the germline V gene (reference sequence). Trimming pared 6 bases from V and 4 bases from J, leaving 13 bases between. CDR3 size: 14 residues. CDR3 coding DNA: TGTGCCAGCAGCATCTTGGGGACTAATCAGCCCCAGCATTTT. Its protein is CASSILGTNQPQHF.

Ten or more counts support this clonotype. V is TRBV2 and J is TRBJ2-1; 7 bases match TRBD2. The germline V gene encodes CDR1 SNHLY and CDR2 FYNNEI. This CDR3 is 13 amino acids long. The J segment lost 8 bases and the V segment lost 7 bases, leaving 8 bases of the junction unmatched. For the CDR3, the DNA is TGTGCCAGCAACCTCGGGGGGTTGGATGAGCAGTTCTTC. This codes for CASNLGGLDEQFF.

The table lists this clonotype with many counts. The chain uses TRBV12-3 or TRBV12-4 and TRBJ2-2, with a weak D call TRBD1 (5 bases). With 6 bases removed from V and 4 bases from J, the gap between germline ends came to 9 bases. CDR3 size: 13 residues. The CDR3 region has the DNA TGTGCCAGCAGCCCAGGGATCACCGGGGAGCTGTTTTTT. It specifies CASSPGITGELFF.

This chain connects TRBV20-1 to TRBJ1-2; 8 bases map to TRBD1. The CDR3 extends over 15 amino acids. Unmatched junction bases numbered 7, after V lost 0 bases and J lost 4 bases. In germline, CDR1 is DFQATT, CDR2 SNEGSKA (reference sequence). The CDR3 DNA follows: TGCAGTGCTAGAGATATGCAGGGGGCTGGCTATGGCTACACCTTC. Its protein product is CSARDMQGAGYGYTF.

V is TRBV4-1 and J is TRBJ2-7; D may be TRBD1 (6 bases). CDR3 size: 15 residues. V lost 6 bases, J lost 2 bases, and 17 bases lay in between. Germline assignment: CDR1 MGHRA and CDR2 YSYEKL. The CDR3 is CASSQWNQGTYEQYF. The CDR3, as DNA: TGCGCCAGCAGTCAATGGAACCAGGGGACCTACGAGCAGTACTTC.